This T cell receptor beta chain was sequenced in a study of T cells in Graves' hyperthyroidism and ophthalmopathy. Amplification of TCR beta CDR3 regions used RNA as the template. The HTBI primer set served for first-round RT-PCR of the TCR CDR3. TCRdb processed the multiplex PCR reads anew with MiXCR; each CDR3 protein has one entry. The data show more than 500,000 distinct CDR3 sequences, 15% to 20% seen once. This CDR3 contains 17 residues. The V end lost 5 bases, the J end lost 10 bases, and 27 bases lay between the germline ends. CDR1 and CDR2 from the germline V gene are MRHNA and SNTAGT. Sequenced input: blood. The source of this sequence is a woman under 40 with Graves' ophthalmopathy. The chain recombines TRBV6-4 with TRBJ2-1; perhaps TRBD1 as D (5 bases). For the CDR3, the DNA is TGTGCCAGCAGTTACATCCAGGGCGGCACCTCAACCTACGAGCAGTTCTTC. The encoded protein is CASSYIQGGTSTYEQFF.